Below, 12 T cell receptor beta chains from the same sample are listed, as sequenced in a study of blood T cell repertoires in COVID-19. Profiled with immunoSEQ multiplex PCR; TCRdb holds only in-frame clones, not every one. Here the sample spans 98,000 or so clones, 88% being singletons. The sample taken for sequencing was peripheral blood. The receptors were sampled from a human donor in a cohort sampled during active COVID-19.

This clone was seen once. The chain uses TRBV19 and TRBJ2-1; TRBD1 agrees at 10 bases. V dropped 5 bases and J dropped 7; count of bases not matched to a gene: 8. The CDR3 sequence is 15 residues long. CDR1 and CDR2 from the germline V gene are LNHDA and SQIVND (reference sequence). The CDR3 bases are TGTGCCAGTAGTGCCGACAGGGGGCAAAGGAATGAGCAGTTCTTC. Its translation is CASSADRGQRNEQFF.

The CDR3 sequence: CASRSGFSGNTIYF. In DNA form, the CDR3 reads TGCGCCAGCAGATCAGGGTTCTCTGGAAACACCATATATTTT. V is TRBV5-1 and J is TRBJ1-3; TRBD1 is a possible D gene (5 bases). V gave up 5 bases and J gave up 0 bases, with 9 bases separating them. CDR1 and CDR2 (germline): SGHRS, YFSETQ. CDR3 length equals 14 residues.

This chain uses TRBV11-2 with TRBJ2-7, with D possibly TRBD1 on 5 matching bases. The ends were cut back, 0 bases at V and 3 bases at J, with 12 bases in the middle. Germline V gives CDR1 SGHAT, CDR2 FQNNGV. The CDR3 totals 15 residues. The CDR3: CASSLDRSGIYEQYF. CDR3 nucleotides: TGTGCCAGCAGCTTAGATCGATCAGGGATCTACGAGCAGTACTTC.

The chain employs TRBV7-3 and TRBJ2-6; 9 nucleotides align to TRBD1. Germline trimming cut 7 bases from V and 0 bases from J; bases unmatched to any gene: 13. This CDR3 is built from 19 residues. Germline V CDR1 and CDR2: SGHTA, FQGTGA. CDR3 nucleotides: TGTGCCAGCACCCCCGGCCCGGGACAGGGCCACTCTGGGGCCAACGTCCTGACTTTC. Protein sequence: CASTPGPGQGHSGANVLTF. Variable domain in full (rest from reference TRBV7-3 and TRBJ2-6): GAGVSQTPSNKVTEKGKYVELRCDPISGHTALYWYRQSLGQGPEFLIYFQGTGAADDSGLPNDRFFAVRPEGSVSTLKIQRTERGDSAVYLCASTPGPGQGHSGANVLTFGAGSRLTVL.

The genes are TRBV3-1 (or the pseudogene TRBV3-2) and TRBJ1-1; possibly TRBD1 for D (5 bases). The germline V gene has CDR1 LGHDT and CDR2 YNNKEL (reference sequence). Trimming left V 0 bases short and J 5 bases short, with 13 bases between. The CDR3 loop spans 15 amino acids. This CDR3 reads CASSQEGAGRTEAFF. For the CDR3, the DNA is TGTGCCAGCAGCCAAGAAGGGGCAGGGAGGACTGAAGCTTTCTTT.

Points on this clone: The junction departs from germline at one end; a sequencing error may be responsible. The chain carries TRBV2 and TRBJ2-7, with 15 positions matching TRBD2. CDR3 length: 15 amino acids. Germline V gene sequence: CDR1 SNHLY, CDR2 FYNNEI. The CDR3: CASSDPFLPGLAGGF. In nucleotides, the CDR3 is TGTGCCAGCAGTGATCCGTTTTTGCCGGGACTAGCGGGGGGCTTC. Looking up the rest from reference TRBV2 and TRBJ2-7 gives the full variable domain: EPEVTQTPSHQVTQMGQEVILRCVPISNHLYFYWYRQILGQKVEFLVSFYNNEISEKSEIFDDQFSVERPDGSNFTLKIRSTKLEDSAMYFCASSDPFLPGLAGGFGPGTRLTVT.

This rearrangement joins TRBV29-1 to TRBJ2-2; 8 bases agree with TRBD2. Germline CDR1 and CDR2: SQVTM and ANQGSEA. This CDR3 contains 14 residues. After removal of 2 bases from V and 3 bases from J, the junction contained 2 bases not matched to a gene. CDR3 bases: TGCAGCGTTGAAATACTAGCGGACACCGGGGAGCTGTTTTTT. Protein: CSVEILADTGELFF.

This clone appeared a few times. The chain recombines TRBV4-2 with TRBJ2-2; 9 bases agree with TRBD2. Germline values: CDR1 LGHNA, CDR2 YNFKEQ. This CDR3 is 17 amino acids long. The V gene end was trimmed by 1 base and the J gene end by 2 bases; junction bases not matched to a gene: 5. Here the CDR3 DNA reads TGTGCCAGCAGCCAAGCCCTAGCGGGAATCAACACCGGGGAGCTGTTTTTT. It yields the protein CASSQALAGINTGELFF.

The chain combines TRBV5-4 with TRBJ2-7; 7 nucleotides line up with TRBD1. V shed 7 bases, J shed 4 bases, and the junction held 14 bases outside the gene matches. The CDR3 has 15 residues. Germline V CDR1 and CDR2: SGHNT, YYREEE (reference sequence). The CDR3 loop reads CASAAWTTGSYEQYF. The CDR3 nucleotides read TGTGCCAGCGCCGCTTGGACGACAGGGAGTTACGAGCAGTACTTC.

This chain links TRBV18 with TRBJ1-4; D is perhaps TRBD1 (5 bases). Per germline, CDR1 KGHSH and CDR2 LQKENI. This CDR3 comprises 14 residues. Deletions cut 3 bases from V and 6 bases from J, with 11 bases between. CDR3 residues: CASSPSGGDEKLFF. The CDR3 DNA is TGTGCCAGCTCACCGAGTGGGGGGGATGAAAAACTGTTTTTT.

The genes are TRBV3-1 (or the pseudogene TRBV3-2) and TRBJ1-2; 8 bases match TRBD1. The V segment lost 4 bases and the J segment 3 bases; nucleotides outside the gene matches: 4. Germline V gene data show CDR1 as LGHDT and CDR2 as YNNKEL (reference sequence). The CDR3 contains 14 residues. In DNA, the CDR3 is TGTGCCAGCAGCCGTGGACAGGGAGACTATGGCTACACCTTC. It translates to CASSRGQGDYGYTF.

The V and J genes are TRBV11-2 and TRBJ1-2; TRBD1 is a possible D gene (5 bases). Germline V gene data show CDR1 as SGHAT and CDR2 as FQNNGV. V lost 6 bases, J lost 2 bases, and 22 bases lay in between. This CDR3 has 17 amino acids. The CDR3 coding sequence is TGTGCCAGCAGTTTGACACCAACTCAGGGCTGGAACTATGGCTACACCTTC. This encodes CASSLTPTQGWNYGYTF.